The clone carrying this TCR beta chain was seen at least ten times. The target antigen is unknown. The sample originates from a study of T cells after yellow fever vaccination. General observations from the study: A faster peak, day 5 versus 15, was reached by the weaker secondary response. Researchers cautioned that FACS-sorted repertoires could harbor abundant clonotypes contaminating from the bulk population. Detected again after the booster were most primary-vaccination clones, at 95% to 98% CD4 and 70% to 90% CD8.

By 5'RACE template switching, TCR cDNA was produced, with a universal primer site and UMIs added in the process. TCRdb re-analysed the 5' RACE reads in MiXCR, keeping a single row per CDR3 protein. Of about 300,000 distinct CDR3 sequences listed, 6.8% are singletons. The trim removed 6 bases at V and 4 bases at J, leaving 9 bases unmatched. The CDR3 runs to 15 residues. Germline CDR1 reads SGHTA; CDR2 reads FQGNSA. The specimen comprised PBMCs, sampled about 49 days after the first yellow fever vaccination. The sequence was collected from a man between 18 and 35 years old who received the YFV17D yellow fever vaccine. This chain joins TRBV7-2 and TRBJ2-3, with 8 bases matching TRBD2. The CDR3 coding sequence is TGTGCCAGCAGAAAACCGGGACTAGAGTCAGATACGCAGTATTTT. It encodes CASRKPGLESDTQYF.